The 17 T cell receptor beta chains reported below all come from one sample, sequenced in a study of T cells in pancreatic ductal adenocarcinoma. Selected pancreatic ductal adenocarcinoma patients had undergone surgery without neoadjuvant therapy. Data came from immunoSEQ multiplex PCR; TCRdb stores just in-frame clones and leaves some out. This table holds about 9,000 clones, roughly 89% found once. Sample: PBMCs. These receptors all stem from a human donor with pancreatic ductal adenocarcinoma.

The J gene is TRBJ1-4, the V gene TRBV6-1; tentatively, D is TRBD1 (5 bases). Germline CDR1 reads MNHNS; CDR2 reads SASEGT. The CDR3 is made up of 13 amino acids. Trimming removed 7 bases from V and 5 bases from J, with 11 bases in between. In nucleotides, the CDR3 is TGTGCCAGCACCCGACAGATCAATGAAAAACTGTTTTTT. It codes for CASTRQINEKLFF.

This clone was counted a few times. V and J are TRBV6-5 and TRBJ2-2, with a tentative D call TRBD1 (7 bases). CDR1 and CDR2 (germline): MNHEY, SVGAGI. The V end lost 4 bases, the J end lost 13 bases, and 13 bases lay between the germline ends. The CDR3 runs 12 residues. The DNA of the CDR3 is TGTGCCAGCAGTTGGAGGGACAGTAGGCTGTTTTTT. As protein: CASSWRDSRLFF.

The V gene is TRBV5-1, the J gene TRBJ1-2; the D gene is possibly TRBD1 (5 bases). CDR1 is SGHRS, CDR2 YFSETQ, per germline. Trimming stripped 0 bases from V and 6 bases from J, with 12 bases between. CDR3 length: 14 residues. The CDR3 nucleotides read TGCGCCAGCAGCTTGGGGCAGGGAGGGGATGGCTACACCTTC. This encodes CASSLGQGGDGYTF.

The chain couples TRBV18 to TRBJ2-5, with D possibly being TRBD1 (6 bases). In germline, CDR1 is KGHSH, CDR2 LQKENI. The CDR3 runs to 15 residues. V dropped 2 bases and J dropped 1 base, with 11 bases sitting between them. The CDR3 DNA is TGTGCCAGCTCACCATCAGTCAGGGGCCAAGAGACCCAGTACTTC. Its protein product is CASSPSVRGQETQYF.

The chain is built from TRBV7-9 and TRBJ1-2, with a possible D match to TRBD1 (5 bases). V lost 5 bases and J lost 2, with 12 bases in between. The CDR3 has 14 residues. The germline V gene encodes CDR1 SEHNR and CDR2 FQNEAQ (reference sequence). As DNA, the CDR3 is TGTGCCAGCAGCCCCGGGGGGACGAACTATGGCTACACCTTC. As protein: CASSPGGTNYGYTF.

The V gene is TRBV5-1, the J gene TRBJ2-7; TRBD2 might be the D (7 bases). Trimming shortened V by 2 bases and J by 4 bases, and 16 bases separated the two germline ends. CDR3 size: 15 residues. Per germline, CDR1 SGHRS and CDR2 YFSETQ. CDR3 protein: CASSLFSGGRYEQYF. The CDR3 bases are TGCGCCAGCAGCTTATTTTCGGGGGGCAGGTACGAGCAGTACTTC.

The rearrangement uses TRBV27 and TRBJ2-5; 12 bases are shared with TRBD2. This CDR3 comprises 15 residues. Trimming took 3 bases from V and 7 from J; bases not matched to a gene: 6. CDR1 is MNHEY, CDR2 SMNVEV, per germline (reference sequence). The CDR3 loop is CASSFLAGGPGTQYF. In DNA form, the CDR3 reads TGTGCCAGCAGTTTTCTAGCGGGAGGGCCGGGGACCCAGTACTTC.

The J gene is TRBJ1-2, the V gene TRBV7-3, with 9 bases aligning to TRBD1. Unmatched junction bases numbered 9, after V lost 1 base and J lost 6 bases. Germline CDR1 and CDR2: SGHTA and FQGTGA. The CDR3 length is 16 residues. The CDR3 loop is CASSLRTRDRDDGYTF. CDR3 nucleotide sequence: TGTGCCAGCAGCTTAAGAACCCGGGACAGGGATGATGGCTACACCTTC.

This chain links TRBV6-1 with TRBJ1-4, with D perhaps matching TRBD1 (5 bases). V was cut by 5 bases and J by 8 bases, with 15 bases left in between. The germline gives CDR1 MNHNS, CDR2 SASEGT. There are 14 residues in the CDR3. The CDR3 reads CASSFGGVGEKLFF. The CDR3 region has the DNA TGTGCCAGCAGTTTTGGAGGGGTGGGGGAAAAACTGTTTTTT.

This chain joins TRBV5-1 and TRBJ1-1; tentatively, D is TRBD1 (5 bases). The CDR3 is 15 residues long. Germline V gene sequence: CDR1 SGHRS, CDR2 YFSETQ. With 0 bases removed from V and 3 bases from J, the gap between germline ends came to 12 bases. CDR3 sequence (DNA): TGCGCCAGCAGCTTGGATCCCGGGGGAGACACTGAAGCTTTCTTT. As protein: CASSLDPGGDTEAFF.

V usage is TRBV7-9 and J usage is TRBJ2-4, with TRBD1 matching 9 bases. Trimming cost V 2 bases and J 8 bases; bases outside gene matches: 7. The CDR3 extends over 15 amino acids. Germline V gene sequence: CDR1 SEHNR, CDR2 FQNEAQ (reference sequence). CDR3 DNA: TGTGCCAGCAGCTTACCTACAGGGGGCTTGGACATTCAGTACTTC. It is translated as CASSLPTGGLDIQYF.

The chain joins TRBV7-2 to TRBJ1-3; perhaps TRBD1 as D (5 bases). The germline V gene has CDR1 SGHTA and CDR2 FQGNSA. The V and J ends lost 2 bases and 0 bases respectively, with 8 bases between them. CDR3 size: 15 residues. The CDR3 coding sequence is TGTGCCAGCAGCTTATGGGGCGGCTCTGGAAACACCATATATTTT. The encoded protein is CASSLWGGSGNTIYF.

The genes are TRBV9 and TRBJ2-7, with TRBD1 identical over 8 bases. The CDR3 consists of 15 residues. V lost 6 bases and J lost 5; bases outside the gene matches: 13. CDR1 is SGDLS and CDR2 is YYNGEE in the germline V gene. In nucleotides, the CDR3 is TGTGCCAGCACCGCTGGTCCAGGGGGCGCGGACGAGCAGTACTTC. It yields the protein CASTAGPGGADEQYF.

V and J are TRBV19 and TRBJ2-1; TRBD2 agrees at 8 bases. V was clipped by 1 base and J by 9 bases; unmatched bases: 2. Per the germline V gene, CDR1 is LNHDA and CDR2 is SQIVND (reference sequence). The CDR3 spans 13 residues. Here the CDR3 reads CASSIGTSSEQFF. CDR3 nucleotide sequence: TGTGCCAGTAGTATAGGGACTAGCAGTGAGCAGTTCTTC.

The chain has TRBV28 and TRBJ1-2, with a tentative D call TRBD1 (5 bases). The CDR3 runs 13 residues. Germline CDR1 and CDR2: MDHEN and SYDVKM. Trimming stripped 5 bases from V and 4 bases from J, with 11 bases between. CDR3 residues: CASSPGKAYGYTF. Here the CDR3 DNA reads TGTGCCAGCAGTCCAGGGAAGGCCTATGGCTACACCTTC.

V and J are TRBV10-3 and TRBJ2-5; no firm D call. Germline lookup yields CDR1 ENHRY and CDR2 SYGVKD. The CDR3 length is 11 residues. V was pared by 10 bases and J by 5 bases, with 11 bases between. The chain's CDR3 is CATQTRETQYF. The CDR3 DNA follows: TGTGCCACCCAGACGAGGGAGACCCAGTACTTC.

The genes are TRBV9 and TRBJ2-7, with D perhaps TRBD1 (5 bases). The germline gives CDR1 SGDLS, CDR2 YYNGEE. CDR3 length: 13 residues. The ends were cut back, 2 bases at V and 6 bases at J, with 12 bases in the middle. The CDR3 DNA reads TGTGCCAGCAGCGTCTTAGGGGTTAGCGAGCAGTACTTC. Translated: CASSVLGVSEQYF.